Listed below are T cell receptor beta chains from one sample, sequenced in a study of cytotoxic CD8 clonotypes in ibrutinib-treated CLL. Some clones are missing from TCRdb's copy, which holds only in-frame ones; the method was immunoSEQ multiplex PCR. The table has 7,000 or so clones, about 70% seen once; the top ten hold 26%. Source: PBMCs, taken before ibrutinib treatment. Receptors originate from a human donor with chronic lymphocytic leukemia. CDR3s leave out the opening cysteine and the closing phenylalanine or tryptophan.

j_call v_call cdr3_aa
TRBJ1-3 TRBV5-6 ASFFRGSGNTIY
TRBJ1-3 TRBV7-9 ASSPPGTDSGNTIY
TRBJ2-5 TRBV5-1 ASSRGTGETQY
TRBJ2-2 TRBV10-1 ASRLAFTGELF
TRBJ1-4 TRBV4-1 ASSRPGTGATNEKLF
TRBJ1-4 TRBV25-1 ASSSTGGGEKLF
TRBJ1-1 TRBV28 ASSLSGGVEAF
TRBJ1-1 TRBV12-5 ASGLATGGVTEAF
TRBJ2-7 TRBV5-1 ASSLGTGGRYEQY
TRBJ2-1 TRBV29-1 SVGGLAGTYNEQF
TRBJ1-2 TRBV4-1 ASSQYMLLRVANYGYT
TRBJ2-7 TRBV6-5 ASSYWRGTYEQY
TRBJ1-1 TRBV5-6 ASSLGNLGSNTEAF
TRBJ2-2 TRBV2 ASSQRGTGELF
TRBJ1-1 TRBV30 AWSVKGGRTAF
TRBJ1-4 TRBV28 ASSFRLGPKPYEKLF
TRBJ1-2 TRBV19 ASSIEAAYGYT
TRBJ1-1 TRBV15 ASGQENTEAF
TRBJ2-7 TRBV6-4 ASSDSGRGPYEQY
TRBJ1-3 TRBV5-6 AVSRGSSGNTIY
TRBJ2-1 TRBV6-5 ASSPGTSGKNEQF
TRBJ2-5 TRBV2 ASTPGHLPGWETQY